These T cell receptor beta chains were read from a single sample in a study of cytomegalovirus exposure and HLA in healthy donors. The table came from immunoSEQ multiplex PCR; TCRdb's copy has only in-frame clones and leaves some out. Among approximately 99,000 clones listed, approximately 94% were seen once. Material: PBMCs. The receptor source for this set is a woman aged 18 to 35 in good health and CMV-seronegative. The CDR3 runs from the conserved cysteine through the conserved F or W.

V	J	CDR3
TRBV5-4	TRBJ2-5	CASSARASAGETQYF
TRBV7-8	TRBJ2-3	CASRVAGSSTDTQYF
TRBV15	TRBJ2-1	CATSVRGLTYNEQFF
TRBV27	TRBJ2-7	CASSLLSVDEQYF
TRBV5-8	TRBJ1-5	CASSLISDRGYSNQPQHF
TRBV18	TRBJ2-2	CASSPDRGRNTGELFF
TRBV5-8	TRBJ2-1	CASSPRNRGYEQFF
TRBV9	TRBJ1-2	CASSVGAGNYGYTF
TRBV6-1	TRBJ1-1	CATTLGQGNTEAFF
TRBV7-8	TRBJ1-5	CASSLDTGWPQHF
TRBV27	TRBJ1-6	CASSLGRRTGMGLGYNSPLHF
TRBV7-7	TRBJ1-1	CASSLDSNTEAFF
TRBV6-6	TRBJ2-7	CASSYGPNSYEQYF
TRBV6-1	TRBJ2-7	CANPERFGFRYEQYF
TRBV7-9	TRBJ1-5	CASSPDRINQPQHF
TRBV18	TRBJ2-2	CASSPSGAGVGAGELFF
TRBV15	TRBJ1-2	CATSRDASGGRGYTF
TRBV10-1	TRBJ1-1	CASSDQGPSKKAFF
TRBV28	TRBJ2-1	CASSFVRVINEQFF
TRBV29-1	TRBJ2-2	CSVAQANTGELFF
TRBV2	TRBJ2-7	CASTGQGHDKYF
TRBV5-1	TRBJ2-3	CASSSLGRGGTDTQYF
TRBV30	TRBJ2-7	CAWNRDSYEQYF